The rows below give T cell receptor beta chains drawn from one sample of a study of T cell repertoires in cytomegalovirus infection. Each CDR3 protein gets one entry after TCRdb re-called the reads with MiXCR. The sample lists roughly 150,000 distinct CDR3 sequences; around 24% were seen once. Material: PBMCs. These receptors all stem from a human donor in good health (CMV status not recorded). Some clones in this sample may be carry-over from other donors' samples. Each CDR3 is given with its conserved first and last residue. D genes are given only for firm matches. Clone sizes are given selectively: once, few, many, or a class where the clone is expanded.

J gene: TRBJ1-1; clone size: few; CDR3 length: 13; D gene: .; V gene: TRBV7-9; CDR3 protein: CASSLSMNTEAFF; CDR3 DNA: TGTGCCAGCAGCTTATCGATGAACACTGAAGCTTTCTTT
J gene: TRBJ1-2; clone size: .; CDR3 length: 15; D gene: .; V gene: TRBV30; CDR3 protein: CAWSVLTGTFYGYTF; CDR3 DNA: TGTGCCTGGAGTGTACTCACAGGGACTTTCTATGGCTACACCTTC
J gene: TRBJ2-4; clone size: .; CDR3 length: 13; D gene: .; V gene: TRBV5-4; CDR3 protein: CASSLEAGDIQYF; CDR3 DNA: TGTGCCAGCAGCTTGGAAGCAGGGGACATTCAGTACTTC
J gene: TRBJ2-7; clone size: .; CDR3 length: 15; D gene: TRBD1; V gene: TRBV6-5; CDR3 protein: CASSYLGQGAYEQYF; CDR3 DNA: TGTGCCAGCAGTTACTTGGGACAGGGGGCTTACGAGCAGTACTTC
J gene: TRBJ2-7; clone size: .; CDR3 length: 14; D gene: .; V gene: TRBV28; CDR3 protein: CASSAPGVSYEQYF; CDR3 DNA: TGTGCCAGCAGTGCCCCAGGGGTTTCTTACGAGCAGTACTTC
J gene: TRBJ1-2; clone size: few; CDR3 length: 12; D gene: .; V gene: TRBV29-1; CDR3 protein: CSVEFQAHGYTF; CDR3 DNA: TGCAGCGTTGAATTTCAGGCGCATGGCTACACCTTC
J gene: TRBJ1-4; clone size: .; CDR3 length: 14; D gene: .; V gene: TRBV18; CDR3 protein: CASSPQGRDEKLFF; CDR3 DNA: TGTGCCAGCTCACCACAGGGGAGGGATGAAAAACTGTTTTTT
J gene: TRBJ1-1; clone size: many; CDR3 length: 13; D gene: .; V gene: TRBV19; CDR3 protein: CASSEVVNTEAFF; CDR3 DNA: TGTGCCAGTAGCGAGGTAGTGAACACTGAAGCTTTCTTT
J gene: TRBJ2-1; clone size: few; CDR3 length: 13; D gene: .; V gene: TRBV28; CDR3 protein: CASSWGQQNEQFF; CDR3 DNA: TGTGCCAGCAGTTGGGGACAACAGAATGAGCAGTTCTTC
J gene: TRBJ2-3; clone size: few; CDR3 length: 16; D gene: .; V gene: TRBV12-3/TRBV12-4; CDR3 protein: CASSSPRGASTDTQYF; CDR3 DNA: TGTGCCAGCAGTTCACCTCGGGGGGCGAGCACAGATACGCAGTATTTT
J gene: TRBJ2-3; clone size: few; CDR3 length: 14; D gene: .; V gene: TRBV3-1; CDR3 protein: CASSQVGGTDTQYF; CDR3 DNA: TGTGCCAGCAGCCAAGTTGGAGGGACAGATACGCAGTATTTT
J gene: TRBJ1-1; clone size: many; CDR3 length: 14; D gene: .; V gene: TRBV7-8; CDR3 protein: CASSLEGENTEAFF; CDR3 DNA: TGTGCCAGCAGCTTAGAAGGAGAGAACACTGAAGCTTTCTTT
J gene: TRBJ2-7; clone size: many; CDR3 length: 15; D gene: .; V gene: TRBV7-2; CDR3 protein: CASSLAGGGAYEQYF; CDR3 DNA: TGTGCCAGCAGCTTAGCGGGAGGGGGGGCCTACGAGCAGTACTTC
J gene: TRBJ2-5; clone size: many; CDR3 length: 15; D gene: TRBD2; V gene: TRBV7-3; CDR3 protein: CASSSGLAGQETQYF; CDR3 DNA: TGTGCCAGCAGCTCCGGACTAGCGGGTCAAGAGACCCAGTACTTC
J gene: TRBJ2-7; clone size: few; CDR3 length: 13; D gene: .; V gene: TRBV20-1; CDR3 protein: CSARGRSSYEQYF; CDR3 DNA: TGCAGTGCCCGAGGAAGGAGCTCCTACGAGCAGTACTTC
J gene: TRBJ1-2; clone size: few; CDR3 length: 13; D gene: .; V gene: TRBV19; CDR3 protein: CASSLTTDYGYTF; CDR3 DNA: TGTGCCAGTAGTTTAACCACCGACTATGGCTACACCTTC
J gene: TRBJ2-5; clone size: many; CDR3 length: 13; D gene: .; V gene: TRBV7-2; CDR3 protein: CASSLVPQETQYF; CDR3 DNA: TGTGCCAGCAGCTTAGTGCCGCAAGAGACCCAGTACTTC
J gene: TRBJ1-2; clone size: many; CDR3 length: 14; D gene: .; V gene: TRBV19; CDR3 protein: CASSPSLADYGYTF; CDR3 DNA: TGTGCCAGTAGCCCCAGTCTTGCGGACTATGGCTACACCTTC
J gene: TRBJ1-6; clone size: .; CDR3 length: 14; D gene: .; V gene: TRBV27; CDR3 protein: CASSFSGNNSPLHF; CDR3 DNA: TGTGCCAGCAGTTTTTCAGGGAATAATTCACCCCTCCACTTT
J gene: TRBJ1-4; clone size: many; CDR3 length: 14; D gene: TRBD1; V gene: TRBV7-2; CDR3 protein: CASSWDSANEELFF; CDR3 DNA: TGTGCCAGCAGCTGGGACAGTGCTAATGAAGAACTGTTTTTT
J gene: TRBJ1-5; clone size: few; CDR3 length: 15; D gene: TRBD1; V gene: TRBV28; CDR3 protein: CASTLLGTGVEPQHF; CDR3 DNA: TGTGCCAGCACCCTTCTCGGGACAGGGGTTGAGCCCCAGCATTTT
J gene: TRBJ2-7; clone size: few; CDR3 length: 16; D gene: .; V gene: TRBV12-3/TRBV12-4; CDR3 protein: CASSPQIVTRGYEQYF; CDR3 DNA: TGTGCCAGCAGTCCCCAAATAGTTACTAGAGGCTACGAGCAGTACTTC
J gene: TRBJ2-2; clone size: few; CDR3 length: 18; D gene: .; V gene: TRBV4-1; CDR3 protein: CASSQVNAGPFNTGELFF; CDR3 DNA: TGCGCCAGCAGCCAAGTAAACGCGGGGCCCTTTAACACCGGGGAGCTGTTTTTT
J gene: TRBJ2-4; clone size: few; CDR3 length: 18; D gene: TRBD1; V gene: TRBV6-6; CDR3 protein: CASSSPTGQGVAKNIQYF; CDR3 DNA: TGTGCCAGCAGTTCGCCAACTGGACAGGGGGTAGCCAAAAACATTCAGTACTTC
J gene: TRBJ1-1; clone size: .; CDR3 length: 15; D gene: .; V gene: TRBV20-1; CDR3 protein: CSARGGGPMNTEAFF; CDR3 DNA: TGCAGTGCCAGAGGAGGGGGTCCCATGAACACTGAAGCTTTCTTT
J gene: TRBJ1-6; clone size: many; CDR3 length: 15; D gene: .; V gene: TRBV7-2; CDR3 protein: CASSLSNRTVSPLHF; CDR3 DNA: TGTGCCAGCAGCTTATCTAACCGAACGGTTTCACCCCTCCACTTT
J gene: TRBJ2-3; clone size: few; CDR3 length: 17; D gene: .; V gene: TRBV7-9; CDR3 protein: CASSLGSRGLRTDTQYF; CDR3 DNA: TGTGCCAGCAGCTTAGGTTCCAGGGGTCTCCGCACAGATACGCAGTATTTT
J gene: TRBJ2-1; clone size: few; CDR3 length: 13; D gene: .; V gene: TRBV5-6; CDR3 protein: CASSLGEYNEQFF; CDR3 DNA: TGTGCCAGCAGCTTAGGGGAATACAATGAGCAGTTCTTC